The 10 T cell receptor beta chains presented below share a single source sample, sequenced in a study of CD8+CD57+ T cells in acquired aplastic anemia. The TCR beta profiling, which covered VDJ combination and CDR3 sequence, was carried out using genomic DNA as the template. Each CDR3 protein is one row after TCRdb ran MiXCR on the reads. This table has approximately 150,000 distinct CDR3 sequences, about 45% appearing once. Patients who underwent sequencing had shown CD8+CD57+ cell expansion by flow cytometry. Sequenced material: sorted CD4+, CD8+, or CD8+CD57+ T cells (not recorded which) from PBMCs. These receptors all come from a human donor with aplastic anemia.

This chain uses TRBV7-8 with TRBJ2-7, with 7 bases aligning to TRBD2. This CDR3 comprises 16 residues. V dropped 1 base and J dropped 2; count of bases not matched to a gene: 8. From germline, CDR1 is SGHVS and CDR2 FQNEAQ. CDR3 sequence reads: CASSLGGGAWTYEQYF. CDR3 DNA sequence: TGTGCCAGCAGCTTAGGGGGGGGAGCTTGGACCTACGAGCAGTACTTC.

This clonotype was detected many times. This sequence joins TRBV5-8 and TRBJ2-7; D may match TRBD1 or TRBD2 (6 bases each). The V end was cut by 5 bases, the J end by 2 bases, with 14 bases between. Germline lookup yields CDR1 SGHTS and CDR2 YDEGEE. This CDR3 region has 14 residues. CDR3 residues: CASRRDIATYEQYF. Written as DNA, the CDR3 is TGTGCCAGCAGGCGGGACATAGCTACCTACGAGCAGTACTTC.

J is TRBJ2-3 and V is TRBV24-1; 7 bases agree with TRBD1. The CDR3 consists of 13 residues. The germline V gene encodes CDR1 KGHDR and CDR2 SFDVKD. CDR3 DNA: TGTGCTAGGGGGACAGCTGGCACAGATACGCAGTATTTT. It is translated as CARGTAGTDTQYF.

The chain has TRBV7-9 and TRBJ1-2, with unresolved D. Germline-derived CDR1 and CDR2 are SEHNR and FQNEAQ (reference sequence). V lost 3 bases to trimming and J lost 4 bases, with 9 bases between them. This CDR3 has 13 amino acids. CDR3 sequence: CASSLVQPYGYTF. The CDR3 DNA is TGTGCCAGCAGCTTGGTACAGCCCTATGGCTACACCTTC.

There are many counts of this clonotype. This clone may be a read error of a much larger clone one base away. This rearrangement joins TRBV20-1 to TRBJ2-1, with D possibly matching TRBD1 (5 bases). CDR1 and CDR2 (germline): DFQATT, SNEGSKA (reference sequence). This CDR3 region has 13 residues. The CDR3 coding sequence is TGCAGTGCGTCCAGGGCCCTCTACAATGAGCATTTCTTC. Its translation is CSASRALYNEHFF.

Notes on this clonotype: This may be a read error: a much more frequent sequence differs by one nucleotide. The V call is TRBV14, the J call TRBJ1-1; 11 bases line up with TRBD1. The CDR3 totals 15 residues. The germline gives CDR1 SGHDN, CDR2 FVKESK. The CDR3 bases are TGTGCCAGCAGCCAACTGGGACAGGGGGGAACTGAAGTTTTCTTT. Encoded protein: CASSQLGQGGTEVFF.

V gene TRBV20-1 combines with J gene TRBJ2-1; D is possibly TRBD1 (6 bases). Per the germline V gene, CDR1 is DFQATT and CDR2 is SNEGSKA (reference sequence). The germline V and J ends were trimmed by 7 bases and 2 bases, with 15 bases remaining between them. The CDR3 consists of 14 residues. The CDR3 DNA follows: TGCAGTGTAGTAGGGGGAACCCCCTACAATGAGCAGTTCTTC. It codes for CSVVGGTPYNEQFF.

This clonotype was picked up many times. This chain connects TRBV20-1 to TRBJ2-1; D remains ambiguous. Trimming shortened V by 6 bases and J by 8 bases, and 14 bases separated the two germline ends. The CDR3 runs to 12 residues. Germline V lookup: CDR1 DFQATT, CDR2 SNEGSKA (reference sequence). This chain's CDR3 is CSARPGWDEQFF. Written as DNA, the CDR3 is TGCAGTGCCAGACCCGGATGGGATGAGCAGTTCTTC.

About this clonotype: It is likely a read error, because the conserved phenylalanine at the end of the CDR3 is missing. The DNA is left out, because the CDR3 cannot be placed on it with certainty; the CDR3 is given as TCRdb lists it. The chain is built from TRBV10-3 and TRBJ2-2. CDR1 ENHRY and CDR2 SYGVKD come from the germline V gene. The CDR3 has 9 amino acids, counting both end residues. CDR3 residues: CAISESASS.

This clonotype was observed a few times. The chain links TRBV5-1 to TRBJ2-2; perhaps TRBD2 as D (7 bases). Germline CDR1 SGHRS, CDR2 YFSETQ. Trimming shortened V by 4 bases and J by 2 bases, and 18 bases separated the two germline ends. The CDR3 is 17 residues long. DNA for the CDR3: TGCGCCAGCAGCGTCGGGGGGCAGACTTATAACACCGGGGAGCTGTTTTTT. This translates into CASSVGGQTYNTGELFF.